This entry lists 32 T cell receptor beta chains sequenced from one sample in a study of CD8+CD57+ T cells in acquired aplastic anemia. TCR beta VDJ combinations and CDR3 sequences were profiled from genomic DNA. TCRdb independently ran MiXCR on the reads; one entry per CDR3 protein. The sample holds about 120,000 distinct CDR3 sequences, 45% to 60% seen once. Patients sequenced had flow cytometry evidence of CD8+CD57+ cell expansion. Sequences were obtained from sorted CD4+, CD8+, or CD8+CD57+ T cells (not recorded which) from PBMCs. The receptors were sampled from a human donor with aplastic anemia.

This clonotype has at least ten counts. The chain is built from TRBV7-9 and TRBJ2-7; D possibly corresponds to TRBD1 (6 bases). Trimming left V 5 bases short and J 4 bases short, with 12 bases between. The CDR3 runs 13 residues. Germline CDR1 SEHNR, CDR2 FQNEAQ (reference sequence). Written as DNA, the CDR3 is TGTGCCAGCAGCGCTGGACAGATGTACGAGCAGTACTTC. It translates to CASSAGQMYEQYF.

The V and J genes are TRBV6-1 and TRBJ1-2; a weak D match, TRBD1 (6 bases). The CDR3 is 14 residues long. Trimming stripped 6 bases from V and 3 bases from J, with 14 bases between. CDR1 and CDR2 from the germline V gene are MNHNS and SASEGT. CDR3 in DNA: TGTGCCAGCAGGACACCGGACAGCTACTATGGCTACACCTTC. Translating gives CASRTPDSYYGYTF.

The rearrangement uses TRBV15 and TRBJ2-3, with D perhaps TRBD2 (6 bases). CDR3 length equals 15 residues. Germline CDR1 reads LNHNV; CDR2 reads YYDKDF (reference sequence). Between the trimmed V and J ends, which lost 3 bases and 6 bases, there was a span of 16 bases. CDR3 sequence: CATSSLAQGLDTQYF. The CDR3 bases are TGTGCCACCAGCAGCTTGGCGCAGGGACTTGATACGCAGTATTTT.

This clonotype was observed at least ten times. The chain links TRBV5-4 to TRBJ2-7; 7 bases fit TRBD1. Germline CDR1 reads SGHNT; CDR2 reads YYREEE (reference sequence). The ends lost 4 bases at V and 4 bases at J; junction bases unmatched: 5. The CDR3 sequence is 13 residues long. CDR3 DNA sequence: TGTGCCAGCAGCCGGGACAGAGATTACGAGCAGTACTTC. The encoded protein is CASSRDRDYEQYF.

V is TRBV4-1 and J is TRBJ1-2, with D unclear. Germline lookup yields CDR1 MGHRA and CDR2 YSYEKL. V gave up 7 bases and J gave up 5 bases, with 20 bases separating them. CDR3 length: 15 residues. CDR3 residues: CASTLFLETAYGYTF. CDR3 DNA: TGCGCCAGCACCTTGTTCCTCGAGACGGCTTATGGCTACACCTTC.

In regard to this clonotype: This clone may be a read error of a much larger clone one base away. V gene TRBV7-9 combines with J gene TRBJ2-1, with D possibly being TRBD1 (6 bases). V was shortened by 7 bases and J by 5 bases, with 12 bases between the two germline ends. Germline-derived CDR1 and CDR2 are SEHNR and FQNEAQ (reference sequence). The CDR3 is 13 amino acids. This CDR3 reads CASTGNRDNEQFF. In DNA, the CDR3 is TGTGCCAGCACTGGGAACAGGGACAATGAGCAGTTCTTC. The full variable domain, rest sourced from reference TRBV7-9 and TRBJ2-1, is DTGVSQNPRHKITKRGQNVTFRCDPISEHNRLYWYRQTLGQGPEFLTYFQNEAQLEKSRLLSDRFSAERPKGSFSTLEIQRTEQGDSAMYLCASTGNRDNEQFFGPGTRLTVL.

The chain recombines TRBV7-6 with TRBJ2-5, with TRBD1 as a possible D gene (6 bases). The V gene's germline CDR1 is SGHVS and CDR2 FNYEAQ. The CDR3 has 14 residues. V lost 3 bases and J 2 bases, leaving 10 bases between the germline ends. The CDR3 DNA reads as TGTGCCAGCAGCTTGTCAGGGGCGCAAGAGACCCAGTACTTC. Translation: CASSLSGAQETQYF.

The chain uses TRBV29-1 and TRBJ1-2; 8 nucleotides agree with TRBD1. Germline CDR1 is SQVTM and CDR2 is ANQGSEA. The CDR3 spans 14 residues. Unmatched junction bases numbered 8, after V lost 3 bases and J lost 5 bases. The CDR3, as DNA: TGCAGCGTTGACGGACAGGGAGGGTGGTATGGCTACACCTTC. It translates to CSVDGQGGWYGYTF.

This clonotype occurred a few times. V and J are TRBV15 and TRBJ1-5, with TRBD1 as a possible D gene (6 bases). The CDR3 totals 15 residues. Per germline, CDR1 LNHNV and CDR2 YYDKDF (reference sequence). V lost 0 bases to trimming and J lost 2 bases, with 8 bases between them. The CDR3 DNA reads TGTGCCACCAGCAGAGATCCAGGGGGCAATCAGCCCCAGCATTTT. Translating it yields CATSRDPGGNQPQHF.

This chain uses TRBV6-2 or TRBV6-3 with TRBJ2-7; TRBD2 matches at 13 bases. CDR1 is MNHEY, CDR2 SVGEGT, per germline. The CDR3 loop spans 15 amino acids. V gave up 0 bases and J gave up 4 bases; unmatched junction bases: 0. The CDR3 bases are TGTGCCAGCAGTTACTCGACTAGCGGGGGGTACGAGCAGTACTTC. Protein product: CASSYSTSGGYEQYF.

The CDR3 coding sequence is TGTGCCAGCAGCTACACGGACAGGGGGACCCAGTACTTC. As protein: CASSYTDRGTQYF. This chain uses TRBV7-7 with TRBJ2-5, with TRBD1 matching over 9 bases. The V gene's germline CDR1 is SSHAT and CDR2 FNYEAQ (reference sequence). The CDR3 extends over 13 amino acids. V was clipped by 4 bases and J by 7 bases; unmatched bases: 4.

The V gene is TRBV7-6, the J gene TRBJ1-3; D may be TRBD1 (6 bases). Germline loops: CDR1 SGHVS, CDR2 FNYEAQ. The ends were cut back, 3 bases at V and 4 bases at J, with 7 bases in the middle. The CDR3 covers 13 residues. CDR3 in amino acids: CASSLQGGNTIYF. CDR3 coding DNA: TGTGCCAGCAGCTTGCAGGGGGGAAACACCATATATTTT.

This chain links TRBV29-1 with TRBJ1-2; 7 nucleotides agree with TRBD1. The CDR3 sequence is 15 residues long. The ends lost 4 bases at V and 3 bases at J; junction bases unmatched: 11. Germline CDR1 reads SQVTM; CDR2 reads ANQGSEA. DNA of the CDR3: TGCAGCGTTGGAAACAGGAGGGGGCTTGACTATGGCTACACCTTC. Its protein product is CSVGNRRGLDYGYTF.

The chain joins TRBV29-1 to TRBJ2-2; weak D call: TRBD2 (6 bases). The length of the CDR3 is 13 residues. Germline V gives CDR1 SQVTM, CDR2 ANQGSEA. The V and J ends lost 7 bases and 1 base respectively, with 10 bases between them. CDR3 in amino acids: CSAGRGNTGELFF. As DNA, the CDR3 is TGCAGCGCGGGGCGGGGGAACACCGGGGAGCTGTTTTTT.

As DNA, the CDR3 is TGCAGCGTACAGGGAGGTGGAAACACCATATATTTT. Protein sequence: CSVQGGGNTIYF. This chain joins TRBV29-1 and TRBJ1-3; maybe TRBD1 (6 bases). The CDR3 is 12 amino acids. V lost 6 bases and J 3 bases, leaving 9 bases between the germline ends. Germline CDR1 SQVTM, CDR2 ANQGSEA.

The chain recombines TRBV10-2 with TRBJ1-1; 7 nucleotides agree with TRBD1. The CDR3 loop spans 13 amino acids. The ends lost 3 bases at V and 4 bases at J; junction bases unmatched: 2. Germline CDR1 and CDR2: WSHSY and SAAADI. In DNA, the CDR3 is TGCGCCAGCAGTGAAAACAGGGGCACTGAAGCTTTCTTT. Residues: CASSENRGTEAFF.

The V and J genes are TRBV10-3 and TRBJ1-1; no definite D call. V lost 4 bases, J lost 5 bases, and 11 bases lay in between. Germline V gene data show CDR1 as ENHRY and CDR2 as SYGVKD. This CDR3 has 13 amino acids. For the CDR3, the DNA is TGTGCCATCAGTGTAGGTATTGGGACTGAAGCTTTCTTT. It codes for CAISVGIGTEAFF.

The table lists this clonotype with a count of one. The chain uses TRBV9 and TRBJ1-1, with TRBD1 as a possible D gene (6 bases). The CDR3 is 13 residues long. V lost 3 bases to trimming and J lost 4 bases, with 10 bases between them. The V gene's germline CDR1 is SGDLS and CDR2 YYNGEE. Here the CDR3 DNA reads TGTGCCAGCAGCGAACGACAGGTCACTGAAGCTTTCTTT. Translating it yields CASSERQVTEAFF. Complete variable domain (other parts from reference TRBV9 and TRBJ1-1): DSGVTQTPKHLITATGQRVTLRCSPRSGDLSVYWYQQSLDQGLQFLIQYYNGEERAKGNILERFSAQQFPDLHSELNLSSLELGDSALYFCASSERQVTEAFFGQGTRLTVV.

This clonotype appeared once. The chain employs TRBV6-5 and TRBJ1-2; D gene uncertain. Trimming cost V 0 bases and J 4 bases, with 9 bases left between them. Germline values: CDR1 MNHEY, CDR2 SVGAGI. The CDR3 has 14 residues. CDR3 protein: CASSYSPEVYGYTF. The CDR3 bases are TGTGCCAGCAGTTACTCCCCAGAGGTCTATGGCTACACCTTC.

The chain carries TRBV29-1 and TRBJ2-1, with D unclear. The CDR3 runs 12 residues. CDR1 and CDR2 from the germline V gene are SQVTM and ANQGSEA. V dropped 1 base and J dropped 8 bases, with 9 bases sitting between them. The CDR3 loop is CSVEGVVDEQFF. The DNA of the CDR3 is TGCAGCGTTGAAGGGGTAGTCGATGAGCAGTTCTTC.

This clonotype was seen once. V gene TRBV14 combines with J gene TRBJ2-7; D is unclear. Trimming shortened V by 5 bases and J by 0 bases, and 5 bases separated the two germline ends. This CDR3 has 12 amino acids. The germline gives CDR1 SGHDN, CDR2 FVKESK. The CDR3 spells CASSSFSYEQYF. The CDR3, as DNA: TGTGCCAGCAGCTCCTTCTCCTACGAGCAGTACTTC.

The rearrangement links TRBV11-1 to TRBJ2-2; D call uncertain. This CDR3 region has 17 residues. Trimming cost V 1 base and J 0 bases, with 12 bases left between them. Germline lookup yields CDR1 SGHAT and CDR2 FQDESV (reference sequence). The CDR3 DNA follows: TGTGCCAGCAGCTTAGGGTCTCGGCTACCGAACACCGGGGAGCTGTTTTTT. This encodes CASSLGSRLPNTGELFF.

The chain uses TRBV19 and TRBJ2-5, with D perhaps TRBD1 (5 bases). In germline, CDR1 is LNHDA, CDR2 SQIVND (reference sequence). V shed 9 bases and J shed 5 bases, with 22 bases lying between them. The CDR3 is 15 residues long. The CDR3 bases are TGTGCCAGCCAACCACAAGGGGTGGTGGGGGAGACCCAGTACTTC. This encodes CASQPQGVVGETQYF.

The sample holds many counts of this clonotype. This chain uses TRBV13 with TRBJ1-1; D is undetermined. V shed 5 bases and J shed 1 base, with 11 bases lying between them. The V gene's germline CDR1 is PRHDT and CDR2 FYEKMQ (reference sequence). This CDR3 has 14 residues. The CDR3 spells CASSPEAGNTEAFF. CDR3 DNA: TGTGCCAGCAGCCCGGAAGCAGGGAACACTGAAGCTTTCTTT.

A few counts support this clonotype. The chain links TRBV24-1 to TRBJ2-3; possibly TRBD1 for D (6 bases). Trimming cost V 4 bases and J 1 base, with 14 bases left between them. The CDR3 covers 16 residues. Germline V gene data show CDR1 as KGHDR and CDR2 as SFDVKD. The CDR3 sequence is CATSDPQGLGTDTQYF. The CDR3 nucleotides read TGTGCCACCAGTGACCCTCAGGGGTTAGGCACAGATACGCAGTATTTT.

In DNA, the CDR3 is TGTGCCAGCAGCTTATTTCAGGGGCCTCTGGACGGGGCCAACGTCCTGACTTTC. Its protein is CASSLFQGPLDGANVLTF. This sequence joins TRBV11-2 and TRBJ2-6, with a tentative D call TRBD1 (6 bases). The germline gives CDR1 SGHAT, CDR2 FQNNGV. Deletions cut 2 bases from V and 4 bases from J, with 18 bases between. The CDR3 contains 18 residues.

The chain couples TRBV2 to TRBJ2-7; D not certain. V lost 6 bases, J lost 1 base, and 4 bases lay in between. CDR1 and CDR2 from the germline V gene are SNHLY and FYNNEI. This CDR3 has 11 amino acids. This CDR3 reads CASRPSYEQYF. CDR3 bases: TGTGCCAGCAGACCTTCCTACGAGCAGTACTTC. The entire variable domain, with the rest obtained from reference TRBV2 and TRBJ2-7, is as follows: EPEVTQTPSHQVTQMGQEVILRCVPISNHLYFYWYRQILGQKVEFLVSFYNNEISEKSEIFDDQFSVERPDGSNFTLKIRSTKLEDSAMYFCASRPSYEQYFGPGTRLTVT.

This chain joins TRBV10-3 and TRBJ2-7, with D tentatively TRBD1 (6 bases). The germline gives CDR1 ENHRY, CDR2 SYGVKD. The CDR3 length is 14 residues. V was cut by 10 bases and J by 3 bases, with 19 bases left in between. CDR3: CANSLGGDNYEQYF. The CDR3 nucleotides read TGTGCCAACAGCCTAGGGGGAGATAACTACGAGCAGTACTTC.

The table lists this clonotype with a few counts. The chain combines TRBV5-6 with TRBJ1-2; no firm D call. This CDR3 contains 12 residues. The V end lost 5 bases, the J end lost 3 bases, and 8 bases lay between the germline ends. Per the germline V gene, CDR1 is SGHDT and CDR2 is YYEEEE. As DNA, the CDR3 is TGTGCCAGCAGTCAGATGGACTATGGCTACACCTTC. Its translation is CASSQMDYGYTF.

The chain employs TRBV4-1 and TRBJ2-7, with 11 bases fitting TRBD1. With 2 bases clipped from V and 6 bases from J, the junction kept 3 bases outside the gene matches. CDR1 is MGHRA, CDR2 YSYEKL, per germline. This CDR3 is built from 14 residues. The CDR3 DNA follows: TGCGCCAGCAGCCAAACGGACAGGGGGCGCGAGCAGTACTTC. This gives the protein CASSQTDRGREQYF.

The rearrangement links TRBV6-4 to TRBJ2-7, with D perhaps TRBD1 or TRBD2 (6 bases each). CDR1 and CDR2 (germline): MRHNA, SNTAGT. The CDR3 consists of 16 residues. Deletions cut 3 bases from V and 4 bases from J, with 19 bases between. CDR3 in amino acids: CASSEFRGARTYEQYF. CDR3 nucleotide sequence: TGTGCCAGCAGTGAGTTTAGGGGGGCGAGGACTTACGAGCAGTACTTC.

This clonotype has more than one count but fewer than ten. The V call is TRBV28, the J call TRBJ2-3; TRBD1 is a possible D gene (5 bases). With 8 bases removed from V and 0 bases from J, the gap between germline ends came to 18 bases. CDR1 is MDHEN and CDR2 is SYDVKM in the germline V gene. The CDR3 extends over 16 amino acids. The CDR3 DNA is TGTGCCAGCGAGAGGCATGACAGCTCTAGCACAGATACGCAGTATTTT. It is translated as CASERHDSSSTDTQYF.